This T cell receptor (beta chain) comes out of a study of blood T cell repertoires in COVID-19. Assay used: immunoSEQ multiplex PCR; TCRdb lists only in-frame clones, some missing. The data contain 90,000 to 120,000 clones, about 89% of them singletons. The CDR3 has 12 residues. The germline gives CDR1 SEHNR, CDR2 FQNEAQ (reference sequence). V was shortened by 11 bases and J by 6 bases, with 15 bases between the two germline ends. V usage is TRBV7-9 and J usage is TRBJ2-3, with a tentative D call TRBD1 (6 bases). The clonotype originates from a man aged 35 to 55 with active or convalescent COVID-19. The sample comprised peripheral blood. The CDR3 loop reads CALRDTGDTQYF. The CDR3 DNA is TGTGCCCTCCGGGACACGGGGGATACGCAGTATTTT.